The clone carrying this TCR beta chain showed up just a few times. Per the germline V gene, CDR1 is SGHRS and CDR2 is YFSETQ. Trimming took off 3 bases at V and 2 bases at J, with 8 bases between the two ends. The CDR3 length is 13 residues. The record originates from a study of blood T cell repertoires in COVID-19. Study-level information: Whether acute or convalescent, the COVID-19 samples came from the United States, Italy and Spain. The analysed material was cDNA or gDNA that came from T cells, B-cell-depleted T cells, or PBMCs.

Repertoires were generated with immunoSEQ multiplex PCR, while TCRdb's copy carries only in-frame clones and drops some. The data contain 150,000 or so clones, approximately 86% of them singletons. What was sequenced was peripheral blood. The rearrangement joins TRBV5-1 to TRBJ1-1; D ambiguous. The clonotype originates from a woman aged 55-75 years with acute or convalescent COVID-19. The CDR3 coding sequence is TGCGCCAGCAGCTCAGTTCGCAACACTGAAGCTTTCTTT. Translated: CASSSVRNTEAFF. Full variable domain (outside the CDR3, taken from reference TRBV5-1 and TRBJ1-1): KAGVTQTPRYLIKTRGQQVTLSCSPISGHRSVSWYQQTPGQGLQFLFEYFSETQRNKGNFPGRFSGRQFSNSRSEMNVSTLELGDSALYLCASSSVRNTEAFFGQGTRLTVV.